One sample yielded the 32 T cell receptor beta chains listed below, sequenced in a study of blood T cell repertoires in COVID-19. Generated by immunoSEQ multiplex PCR, the TCRdb table keeps only in-frame clones and is missing some. There are 150,000 to 200,000 clones in the sample; 85% to 95% occur only once, and around 0.53% lies in the top ten. Sequenced sample: peripheral blood. The receptors here all came from a man aged 45-60 years with acute or convalescent COVID-19.

This clone was detected only once. The chain joins TRBV3-1 (or the pseudogene TRBV3-2) to TRBJ1-5, with TRBD1 as a possible D gene (6 bases). This CDR3 is built from 15 residues. V lost 1 base to trimming and J lost 4 bases, with 11 bases between them. Germline-derived CDR1 and CDR2 are LGHDT and YNNKEL (reference sequence). CDR3 amino acids: CASSQAGTSNQPQHF. As DNA, the CDR3 is TGTGCCAGCAGCCAAGCAGGGACATCGAATCAGCCCCAGCATTTT.

The gene calls are TRBV7-9 and TRBJ2-3; 7 bases match TRBD1. Germline lookup yields CDR1 SEHNR and CDR2 FQNEAQ (reference sequence). After removal of 5 bases from V and 1 base from J, the junction contained 9 bases not matched to a gene. The CDR3 loop spans 16 amino acids. Written as DNA, the CDR3 is TGTGCCAGCAGCCCGTCTCTAGGGGGCGGCACAGATACGCAGTATTTT. It is translated as CASSPSLGGGTDTQYF.

The rearrangement uses TRBV29-1 and TRBJ1-1; TRBD1 is a possible D gene (5 bases). Germline lookup yields CDR1 SQVTM and CDR2 ANQGSEA. The CDR3 is 12 amino acids. V lost 4 bases and J 1 base, leaving 7 bases between the germline ends. The DNA of the CDR3 is TGCAGCGTTGTTGGGGCGAACACTGAAGCTTTCTTT. Protein product: CSVVGANTEAFF.

The rearrangement links TRBV7-2 to TRBJ1-2; D not certain. Germline values: CDR1 SGHTA, CDR2 FQGNSA. The CDR3 is 14 residues long. Trimming removed 7 bases at V and 1 base at J, with 13 bases between. CDR3 in DNA: TGTGCCAGCAAGTCACAATACCGTAACTATGGCTACACCTTC. It specifies CASKSQYRNYGYTF. Supplemented by reference TRBV7-2 and TRBJ1-2, the full variable domain reads GAGVSQSPSNKVTEKGKDVELRCDPISGHTALYWYRQSLGQGLEFLIYFQGNSAPDKSGLPSDRFSAERTGGSVSTLTIQRTQQEDSAVYLCASKSQYRNYGYTFGSGTRLTVV.

This chain joins TRBV9 and TRBJ2-5, with TRBD1 identical over 7 bases. V was pared by 3 bases and J by 9 bases, with 8 bases of the junction left unmatched. The CDR3 extends over 13 amino acids. Germline V lookup: CDR1 SGDLS, CDR2 YYNGEE. As DNA, the CDR3 is TGTGCCAGCAGCGGCACAGGGGCTGGGTCCCAGTACTTC. Protein sequence: CASSGTGAGSQYF.

V gene TRBV28 combines with J gene TRBJ1-5, with D perhaps TRBD1 (5 bases). Germline CDR1 is MDHEN and CDR2 is SYDVKM. Trimming took 5 bases from V and 5 from J, leaving 13 bases between them. The CDR3 runs 14 residues. The CDR3 loop is CASSLEGRHQPQHF. For the CDR3, the DNA is TGTGCCAGCAGTCTCGAGGGGAGGCATCAGCCCCAGCATTTT. The entire variable domain, with the rest obtained from reference TRBV28 and TRBJ1-5, is as follows: DVKVTQSSRYLVKRTGEKVFLECVQDMDHENMFWYRQDPGLGLRLIYFSYDVKMKEKGDIPEGYSVSREKKERFSLILESASTNQTSMYLCASSLEGRHQPQHFGDGTRLSIL.

V is TRBV5-4 and J is TRBJ2-7; 11 bases are a match to TRBD2. CDR3 size: 14 residues. The J segment lost 5 bases and the V segment lost 5 bases, leaving 6 bases of the junction unmatched. Per the germline V gene, CDR1 is SGHNT and CDR2 is YYREEE (reference sequence). The CDR3 sequence: CASRRLAGSDEQYF. As DNA, the CDR3 is TGTGCCAGCAGGCGACTAGCGGGATCTGACGAGCAGTACTTC. Full variable domain (outside the CDR3, taken from reference TRBV5-4 and TRBJ2-7): ETGVTQSPTHLIKTRGQQVTLRCSSQSGHNTVSWYQQALGQGPQFIFQYYREEENGRGNFPPRFSGLQFPNYSSELNVNALELDDSALYLCASRRLAGSDEQYFGPGTRLTVT.

The V call is TRBV7-9, the J call TRBJ1-1, with D perhaps matching TRBD1 (6 bases). Trimming took off 2 bases at V and 2 bases at J, with 9 bases between the two ends. The germline V gene encodes CDR1 SEHNR and CDR2 FQNEAQ (reference sequence). The CDR3 totals 14 residues. The CDR3 sequence: CASSLTGQNTEAFF. For the CDR3, the DNA is TGTGCCAGCAGCTTAACAGGGCAAAACACTGAAGCTTTCTTT.

The chain recombines TRBV28 with TRBJ1-6; D might be TRBD1 (5 bases). Germline V gives CDR1 MDHEN, CDR2 SYDVKM. Trimming left V 5 bases short and J 7 bases short, with 9 bases between. CDR3 length equals 13 residues. The CDR3 sequence is CASSIRGNSPLHF. In DNA form, the CDR3 reads TGTGCCAGCAGTATCCGGGGGAATTCACCCCTCCACTTT.

The chain recombines TRBV7-2 with TRBJ2-5; the D is unclear. V was shortened by 1 base and J by 1 base, with 7 bases between the two germline ends. Germline CDR1 and CDR2: SGHTA and FQGNSA. The CDR3 covers 14 residues. DNA of the CDR3: TGTGCCAGCAGCTTAGTTGCGCGCCAAGAGACCCAGTACTTC. Translation: CASSLVARQETQYF.

The chain has TRBV28 and TRBJ1-1, with 12 bases lining up with TRBD1. The length of the CDR3 is 17 residues. With 0 bases clipped from V and 5 bases from J, the junction kept 7 bases outside the gene matches. Per germline, CDR1 MDHEN and CDR2 SYDVKM. CDR3 protein: CASSLWLWDRGHTEAFF. CDR3 sequence (DNA): TGTGCCAGCAGTTTATGGTTGTGGGACAGGGGGCATACTGAAGCTTTCTTT.

This chain connects TRBV7-2 to TRBJ1-2; D remains unclear. Trimming took off 0 bases at V and 4 bases at J, with 9 bases between the two ends. Germline-derived CDR1 and CDR2 are SGHTA and FQGNSA. This CDR3 contains 14 residues. This chain's CDR3 is CASSLATLLYGYTF. CDR3 sequence (DNA): TGTGCCAGCAGCTTAGCAACTCTACTCTATGGCTACACCTTC.

This chain connects TRBV28 to TRBJ2-2; perhaps TRBD2 as D (6 bases). CDR1 MDHEN and CDR2 SYDVKM come from the germline V gene. The length of the CDR3 is 15 residues. Trimming shortened V by 6 bases and J by 0 bases, and 11 bases separated the two germline ends. The CDR3: CASRMEGANTGELFF. Here the CDR3 DNA reads TGTGCCAGCAGAATGGAGGGCGCGAACACCGGGGAGCTGTTTTTT.

The CDR3 region has the DNA TGTGCCAGCAGCTTAGTGGGCCAAGGCGATGAGCAGTTCTTC. This translates into CASSLVGQGDEQFF. This chain joins TRBV13 and TRBJ2-1; D is uncertain. Trimming removed 1 base at V and 8 bases at J, with 12 bases between. This CDR3 is 14 amino acids long. Germline CDR1 is PRHDT and CDR2 is FYEKMQ (reference sequence).

This chain connects TRBV5-8 to TRBJ1-5; D is uncertain. Germline V CDR1 and CDR2: SGHTS, YDEGEE. The CDR3 consists of 15 residues. V dropped 0 bases and J dropped 0 bases, with 7 bases sitting between them. The CDR3 DNA is TGTGCCAGCAGCTTGGGAACATATAGCAATCAGCCCCAGCATTTT. It is translated as CASSLGTYSNQPQHF.

For the CDR3, the DNA is TGTGCCAGCAGTTTAAAGAGGGTTTGGACAGGATCCTACGAGCAGTACTTC. This encodes CASSLKRVWTGSYEQYF. This chain joins TRBV28 and TRBJ2-7; TRBD1 aligns across 7 bases. Germline lookup yields CDR1 MDHEN and CDR2 SYDVKM. CDR3 size: 17 residues. The junction had 11 bases not matched to a gene; V was cut back by 2 bases and J by 1 base.

The genes are TRBV10-2 and TRBJ1-1, with D possibly TRBD1 on 5 matching bases. Germline CDR1 reads WSHSY; CDR2 reads SAAADI. Trimming took off 4 bases at V and 4 bases at J, with 10 bases between the two ends. This CDR3 contains 13 residues. The CDR3 loop is CASSGQGGTEAFF. The CDR3 DNA sequence: TGCGCCAGCAGTGGCCAGGGAGGCACTGAAGCTTTCTTT.

V gene TRBV20-1 combines with J gene TRBJ2-5; no clear D. The CDR3 has 11 residues. Germline loops: CDR1 DFQATT, CDR2 SNEGSKA (reference sequence). V dropped 4 bases and J dropped 5 bases, with 8 bases sitting between them. CDR3 loop: CSANVRETQYF. The CDR3 DNA follows: TGCAGTGCTAATGTCAGGGAGACCCAGTACTTC.

The genes are TRBV7-3 and TRBJ1-5; 8 bases match TRBD1. V gave up 5 bases and J gave up 2 bases; unmatched junction bases: 5. The CDR3 sequence is 15 residues long. Germline CDR1 and CDR2: SGHTA and FQGTGA. CDR3 nucleotide sequence: TGTGCCAGCAGCCGCCAGACAGGGGGCAATCAGCCCCAGCATTTT. Encoded protein: CASSRQTGGNQPQHF.

V gene TRBV5-1 combines with J gene TRBJ2-1; TRBD2 agrees at 15 bases. CDR1 is SGHRS, CDR2 YFSETQ, per germline. The CDR3 loop spans 19 amino acids. The V segment lost 2 bases and the J segment 10 bases; nucleotides outside the gene matches: 16. CDR3 sequence: CASSFNSPGTSGGTGEQFF. DNA of the CDR3: TGCGCCAGCAGCTTCAACTCCCCCGGGACTAGCGGGGGGACGGGAGAGCAGTTCTTC. The full variable domain, rest sourced from reference TRBV5-1 and TRBJ2-1, is KAGVTQTPRYLIKTRGQQVTLSCSPISGHRSVSWYQQTPGQGLQFLFEYFSETQRNKGNFPGRFSGRQFSNSRSEMNVSTLELGDSALYLCASSFNSPGTSGGTGEQFFGPGTRLTVL.

This chain uses TRBV5-1 with TRBJ2-1, with D maybe TRBD2 (6 bases). Trimming took 0 bases from V and 2 from J, leaving 12 bases between them. CDR1 SGHRS and CDR2 YFSETQ come from the germline V gene. This CDR3 is 16 amino acids long. The CDR3 sequence: CASSLGGGVTYNEQFF. The CDR3 bases are TGCGCCAGCAGCTTGGGGGGCGGGGTAACCTACAATGAGCAGTTCTTC. The complete variable domain, with remaining parts taken from reference TRBV5-1 and TRBJ2-1, reads KAGVTQTPRYLIKTRGQQVTLSCSPISGHRSVSWYQQTPGQGLQFLFEYFSETQRNKGNFPGRFSGRQFSNSRSEMNVSTLELGDSALYLCASSLGGGVTYNEQFFGPGTRLTVL.

This chain uses TRBV3-1 (or the pseudogene TRBV3-2) with TRBJ1-1; 7 positions agree with TRBD1. This CDR3 has 14 amino acids. The germline gives CDR1 LGHDT, CDR2 YNNKEL (reference sequence). With V trimmed by 2 bases and J by 1 base, 1 base remained unmatched. The CDR3 is CASSQRGPNTEAFF. CDR3 coding DNA: TGTGCCAGCAGCCAAAGGGGGCCGAACACTGAAGCTTTCTTT.

This rearrangement joins TRBV28 to TRBJ1-6, with a possible D match to TRBD1 (5 bases). The V gene's germline CDR1 is MDHEN and CDR2 SYDVKM. The CDR3 runs 14 residues. Trimming cost V 5 bases and J 10 bases, with 15 bases left between them. CDR3 nucleotide sequence: TGTGCCAGCAGTAGGGGTTATCGGAGCTCACCCCTCCACTTT. Translating gives CASSRGYRSSPLHF.

This chain connects TRBV4-2 to TRBJ2-2; TRBD1 might be the D (8 bases). V gave up 3 bases and J gave up 3 bases, with 14 bases separating them. CDR1 is LGHNA and CDR2 is YNFKEQ in the germline V gene. This CDR3 contains 16 residues. CDR3 coding DNA: TGTGCCAGCAGCCACACAGGGGGGGCGGACACCGGGGAGCTGTTTTTT. This codes for CASSHTGGADTGELFF.

The gene calls are TRBV11-2 and TRBJ1-3; D is uncertain. Germline lookup yields CDR1 SGHAT and CDR2 FQNNGV. Trimming cost V 5 bases and J 1 base, with 9 bases left between them. This CDR3 contains 14 residues. As DNA, the CDR3 is TGTGCCAGCAGCCCCGCGGGGTCTGGAAACACCATATATTTT. This translates into CASSPAGSGNTIYF. The whole variable domain, filled in from reference TRBV11-2 and TRBJ1-3, reads EAGVAQSPRYKIIEKRQSVAFWCNPISGHATLYWYQQILGQGPKLLIQFQNNGVVDDSQLPKDRFSAERLKGVDSTLKIQPAKLEDSAVYLCASSPAGSGNTIYFGEGSWLTVV.

The rearrangement uses TRBV19 and TRBJ1-3; D gene unclear. There are 15 residues in the CDR3. V was cut by 10 bases and J by 0 bases, with 16 bases left in between. CDR1 is LNHDA, CDR2 SQIVND, per germline (reference sequence). This CDR3 is CATSSRLISGNTIYF. CDR3 sequence (DNA): TGTGCCACCTCAAGCAGGCTCATCTCTGGAAACACCATATATTTT.

This chain joins TRBV7-2 and TRBJ2-1; D remains ambiguous. Trimming removed 5 bases from V and 6 bases from J, with 8 bases in between. This CDR3 has 12 amino acids. Germline V CDR1 and CDR2: SGHTA, FQGNSA. The CDR3: CASSARGNEQFF. In DNA form, the CDR3 reads TGTGCCAGCAGCGCCCGCGGCAATGAGCAGTTCTTC.

The CDR3 nucleotides read TGTGCCAGCGCCCCGAGGGCCACCGGGGAGCTGTTTTTT. Residues: CASAPRATGELFF. The chain combines TRBV6-1 with TRBJ2-2, with TRBD2 as a possible D gene (5 bases). The length of the CDR3 is 13 residues. Trimming took off 8 bases at V and 4 bases at J, with 11 bases between the two ends. CDR1 MNHNS and CDR2 SASEGT come from the germline V gene.

The rearrangement links TRBV6-2 or TRBV6-3 to TRBJ2-6; unclear D gene. Germline CDR1 and CDR2: MNHEY and SVGEGT. Trimming left V 5 bases short and J 0 bases short, with 14 bases between. The CDR3 is made up of 17 amino acids. The CDR3 region is CASSPRLSRSGANVLTF. The CDR3 nucleotides are TGTGCCAGCAGTCCACGACTCTCCCGCTCTGGGGCCAACGTCCTGACTTTC.

The V call is TRBV7-9, the J call TRBJ2-7, with D tentatively TRBD2 (5 bases). Trimming stripped 5 bases from V and 4 bases from J, with 15 bases between. CDR1 and CDR2 from the germline V gene are SEHNR and FQNEAQ (reference sequence). The CDR3 is 14 residues long. The CDR3 loop is CASSPRGGGYEQYF. The CDR3 region has the DNA TGTGCCAGCAGCCCCCGGGGTGGAGGATACGAGCAGTACTTC. Full variable domain (remainder filled in from reference TRBV7-9 and TRBJ2-7): DTGVSQNPRHKITKRGQNVTFRCDPISEHNRLYWYRQTLGQGPEFLTYFQNEAQLEKSRLLSDRFSAERPKGSFSTLEIQRTEQGDSAMYLCASSPRGGGYEQYFGPGTRLTVT.

The chain joins TRBV5-5 to TRBJ2-7; D perhaps matches TRBD2 (6 bases). Germline lookup yields CDR1 SGHKS and CDR2 YYEKEE (reference sequence). The CDR3 loop spans 14 amino acids. V lost 5 bases and J 5 bases, leaving 17 bases between the germline ends. The CDR3 nucleotides are TGTGCCAGCAGTCCCGCGGGGATTACTCACGAGCAGTACGTC. This codes for CASSPAGITHEQYV.

This chain links TRBV5-8 with TRBJ1-1; the D gene is possibly TRBD1 (5 bases). Deletions cut 4 bases from V and 3 bases from J, with 10 bases between. Germline values: CDR1 SGHTS, CDR2 YDEGEE. CDR3 length: 13 amino acids. CDR3 DNA sequence: TGTGCCAGCAGCCTAGACAGTCACACTGAAGCTTTCTTT. Protein sequence: CASSLDSHTEAFF.